This TCR beta chain was recovered during a study of T cell clones after liver transplantation. Study information: Tolerant meant at least one year fully off immunosuppression without liver enzymes above twice normal. The study, taken as a whole, reports: Small, mixed patient groups and varying post-transplant times limit these conclusions.

The length of the CDR3 is 14 residues. V was clipped by 0 bases and J by 6 bases, with 8 bases between them. Germline lookup yields CDR1 SGHTA and CDR2 FQGTGA. Using immunoSEQ multiplex PCR, the repertoire was profiled, and TCRdb retains in-frame clones only, with some absent. The sample lists roughly 100,000 clones, approximately 79% occurring once. In the case of this clone: No antigen is known for it.

The specimen was CD4+ T cells from blood, collected approximately 50 months after liver transplant. V is TRBV7-3 and J is TRBJ2-2, with D uncertain. This clonotype originated in a human patient who received a liver transplant. Some of the T cells may derive from the graft donor. The CDR3 sequence is CASSLTRTAGELFF. DNA of the CDR3: TGTGCCAGCAGCTTAACTCGGACGGCCGGGGAGCTGTTTTTT. Full variable domain (remainder filled in from reference TRBV7-3 and TRBJ2-2): GAGVSQTPSNKVTEKGKYVELRCDPISGHTALYWYRQSLGQGPEFLIYFQGTGAADDSGLPNDRFFAVRPEGSVSTLKIQRTERGDSAVYLCASSLTRTAGELFFGEGSRLTVL.